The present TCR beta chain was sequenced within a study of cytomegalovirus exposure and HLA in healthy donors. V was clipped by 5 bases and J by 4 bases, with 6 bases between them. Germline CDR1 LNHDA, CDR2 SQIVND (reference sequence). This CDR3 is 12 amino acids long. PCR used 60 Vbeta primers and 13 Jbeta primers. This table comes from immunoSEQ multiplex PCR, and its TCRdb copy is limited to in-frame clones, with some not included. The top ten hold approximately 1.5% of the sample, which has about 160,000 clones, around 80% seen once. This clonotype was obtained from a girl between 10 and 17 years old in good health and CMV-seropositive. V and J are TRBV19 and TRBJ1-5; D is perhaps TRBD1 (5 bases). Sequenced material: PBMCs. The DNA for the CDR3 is TGTGCCAGTAGTGGGGGGAATCAGCCCCAGCATTTT. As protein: CASSGGNQPQHF.